A single sample is the source of the 14 T cell receptor beta chains below, sequenced in a study of shared clonotypes between healthy human individuals. The assay was immunoSEQ multiplex PCR, and TCRdb's table has in-frame clones only and misses some. The sample includes a few million clones, around 95% of them seen just once. Sequencing input: naive CD4+ T cells sorted from blood. Subset denoted: CD45RA+ positively selected. The receptor source for this set is a man between 18 and 29 years old in good health.

The chain combines TRBV7-9 with TRBJ2-6; TRBD1 is a possible D gene (5 bases). CDR1 and CDR2 from the germline V gene are SEHNR and FQNEAQ (reference sequence). The V end was cut by 4 bases, the J end by 2 bases, with 15 bases between. The CDR3 is 17 amino acids. The CDR3 DNA follows: TGTGCCAGCAGCTCTGGACACCTAGGAACTGGGGCCAACGTCCTGACTTTC. This sequence encodes CASSSGHLGTGANVLTF.

The rearrangement links TRBV6-1 to TRBJ2-7, with D perhaps TRBD1 (6 bases). Germline values: CDR1 MNHNS, CDR2 SASEGT. V was pared by 0 bases and J by 0 bases, with 9 bases between. This CDR3 is built from 15 residues. The CDR3 nucleotides read TGTGCCAGCAGTGAAGCACGGACAGTCTCCTACGAGCAGTACTTC. Translated: CASSEARTVSYEQYF.

The CDR3 loop reads CASSYLLGEAFF. DNA of the CDR3: TGTGCCAGCAGCTACCTACTCGGTGAAGCTTTCTTT. The chain uses TRBV6-6 and TRBJ1-1; D is uncertain. Germline lookup yields CDR1 MNHNY and CDR2 SVGAGI (reference sequence). V was clipped by 6 bases and J by 7 bases, with 12 bases between them. The CDR3 has 12 residues.

The rearrangement links TRBV2 to TRBJ2-5; D may be TRBD1 (8 bases). Trimming removed 7 bases at V and 6 bases at J, with 21 bases between. Germline V lookup: CDR1 SNHLY, CDR2 FYNNEI. The CDR3 is made up of 15 amino acids. CDR3 residues: CASTLQGGGQKTQYF. The CDR3 nucleotides are TGTGCCAGCACTTTACAGGGGGGGGGCCAGAAGACCCAGTACTTC.

This chain uses TRBV6-1 with TRBJ1-1; 12 bases are shared with TRBD1. The CDR3 runs 17 residues. The germline V gene encodes CDR1 MNHNS and CDR2 SASEGT. With V trimmed by 4 bases and J by 4 bases, 10 bases remained unmatched. DNA for the CDR3: TGTGCCAGCAGTGCGCGACCGGGACAGGGGGCTCTCACTGAAGCTTTCTTT. Encoded protein: CASSARPGQGALTEAFF.

This chain links TRBV9 with TRBJ1-4; D may be TRBD1 (5 bases). The CDR3 spans 15 residues. Germline values: CDR1 SGDLS, CDR2 YYNGEE. The V end was cut by 0 bases, the J end by 5 bases, with 11 bases between. The CDR3: CASSVDGGGNEKLFF. CDR3 bases: TGTGCCAGCAGCGTAGACGGCGGGGGAAATGAAAAACTGTTTTTT.

The chain carries TRBV20-1 and TRBJ2-5; D gene ambiguous. V was cut by 7 bases and J by 1 base, with 7 bases left in between. Germline CDR1 and CDR2: DFQATT and SNEGSKA (reference sequence). CDR3 length: 11 residues. CDR3 in DNA: TGCAGTGGAAAGCGCCAAGAGACCCAGTACTTC. Translation gives CSGKRQETQYF.

The chain joins TRBV6-1 to TRBJ2-2, with 9 nucleotides matching TRBD2. The CDR3 spans 16 residues. The trim removed 1 base at V and 3 bases at J, leaving 3 bases unmatched. Germline V gene lookup returns CDR1 MNHNS and CDR2 SASEGT. In DNA, the CDR3 is TGTGCCAGCAGTGAAGGGCTAGCGGGACACACCGGGGAGCTGTTTTTT. Translating it yields CASSEGLAGHTGELFF.

As regards this clone: Other DNA sequences in the same sample also yield this CDR3. This chain joins TRBV2 and TRBJ1-2, with unresolved D. CDR1 is SNHLY, CDR2 FYNNEI, per germline. This CDR3 has 13 residues. V lost 6 bases and J lost 3, with 11 bases in between. CDR3 amino acids: CASSPRDDYGYTF. The CDR3 DNA reads as TGTGCCAGCAGCCCCCGGGATGACTATGGCTACACCTTC.

V usage is TRBV30 and J usage is TRBJ2-4; 11 nucleotides agree with TRBD1. With V trimmed by 2 bases and J by 0 bases, 12 bases remained unmatched. This CDR3 has 19 amino acids. Germline V gene lookup returns CDR1 GTSNPN and CDR2 SVGIG (reference sequence). Here the CDR3 reads CAWSFGQGAGGVAKNIQYF. DNA for the CDR3: TGTGCCTGGAGTTTCGGACAGGGGGCTGGAGGGGTAGCCAAAAACATTCAGTACTTC.

This chain joins TRBV2 and TRBJ2-3; 7 bases are a match to TRBD2. CDR1 and CDR2 from the germline V gene are SNHLY and FYNNEI. J was trimmed by 3 bases and V by 5 bases; bases with no gene match: 8. The CDR3 is 15 amino acids. The chain's CDR3 is CASSSGAGITDTQYF. CDR3 sequence (DNA): TGTGCCAGCAGTAGCGGGGCTGGGATAACAGATACGCAGTATTTT.

This clone came up once. The chain has TRBV6-4 and TRBJ2-6, with 8 bases fitting TRBD1. The CDR3 length is 20 residues. V lost 5 bases and J lost 0; bases outside the gene matches: 15. Germline CDR1 is MRHNA and CDR2 is SNTAGT. The CDR3 DNA reads as TGTGCCAGCAGTCTAATGAGCCTCGGACAGGGAAACTCTGGGGCCAACGTCCTGACTTTC. It encodes CASSLMSLGQGNSGANVLTF.

For this clone: This sample also contains other DNA sequences that code for the same CDR3. V and J are TRBV10-1 and TRBJ2-2; D is unresolved. This CDR3 is built from 12 residues. Germline CDR1 WNHNN, CDR2 SYGVQD (reference sequence). Trimming removed 6 bases from V and 2 bases from J, with 4 bases in between. The CDR3 is CASSDNTGELFF. In nucleotides, the CDR3 is TGCGCCAGCAGCGATAACACCGGGGAGCTGTTTTTT.

In regard to this clone: Other DNA sequences in this specimen translate into the identical CDR3. The rearrangement uses TRBV30 and TRBJ2-7; D might be TRBD1 or TRBD2, each matching 5 bases. Germline V gene lookup returns CDR1 GTSNPN and CDR2 SVGIG (reference sequence). This CDR3 is built from 12 residues. With 0 bases removed from V and 5 bases from J, the gap between germline ends came to 8 bases. CDR3 in DNA: TGTGCCTGGAGTGTACGAGGGGACGAGCAGTACTTC. Residues: CAWSVRGDEQYF.